This TCR beta chain was identified in a study of blood T cell repertoires in COVID-19. Background on the study: The samples span acute and convalescent COVID-19 from the United States, Italy and Spain. T cells, B-cell-depleted T cells, or PBMCs supplied cDNA or gDNA.

The data were produced by immunoSEQ multiplex PCR, yet TCRdb's version contains in-frame clones alone and is incomplete. The sample lists approximately 85,000 clones, roughly nine tenths seen once, with about 2.3% in the top ten. This CDR3 contains 15 residues. Germline lookup yields CDR1 SEHNR and CDR2 FQNEAQ (reference sequence). Trimming cost V 5 bases and J 3 bases, with 16 bases left between them. The sample comprised peripheral blood. The receptor was isolated from a man aged 50-60 years with acute or convalescent COVID-19. This rearrangement joins TRBV7-9 to TRBJ2-5, with D unresolved. The chain's CDR3 is CASSDPGAVKETQYF. Here the CDR3 DNA reads TGTGCCAGCAGCGATCCTGGTGCGGTAAAAGAGACCCAGTACTTC.